The next 10 T cell receptor beta chains were all read from a single sample in a study of blood T cell repertoires in COVID-19. This table comes from immunoSEQ multiplex PCR, and its TCRdb copy is limited to in-frame clones, with some not included. Of about 100,000 clones listed, 70% to 90% are singletons. The sample was peripheral blood. Source of these receptors: a human donor in a cohort sampled during active COVID-19.

This chain links TRBV2 with TRBJ1-4; D ambiguous. V lost 3 bases and J lost 8, with 10 bases in between. The CDR3 extends over 13 amino acids. CDR1 SNHLY and CDR2 FYNNEI come from the germline V gene. CDR3: CASSEPSGEKLFF. In DNA form, the CDR3 reads TGTGCCAGCAGTGAGCCCTCCGGGGAAAAACTGTTTTTT.

This clone was found once. The chain uses TRBV18 and TRBJ1-1; no definite D call. The CDR3 length is 16 residues. Trimming cost V 3 bases and J 1 base, with 15 bases left between them. In germline, CDR1 is KGHSH, CDR2 LQKENI. The CDR3 region has the DNA TGTGCCAGCTCACCTACATTGCCGAGGTCGAACACTGAAGCTTTCTTT. Its translation is CASSPTLPRSNTEAFF. The whole variable domain, remainder taken from reference TRBV18 and TRBJ1-1, is NAGVMQNPRHLVRRRGQEARLRCSPMKGHSHVYWYRQLPEEGLKFMVYLQKENIIDESGMPKERFSAEFPKEGPSILRIQQVVRGDSAAYFCASSPTLPRSNTEAFFGQGTRLTVV.

The V gene is TRBV5-4, the J gene TRBJ1-3; 7 bases fit TRBD1. The length of the CDR3 is 14 residues. Trimming at V came to 3 bases and at J to 2 bases, leaving 2 bases not matched to a gene. CDR1 is SGHNT and CDR2 is YYREEE in the germline V gene (reference sequence). The CDR3 DNA follows: TGTGCCAGCAGCTCCCAGGGGGCTGGAAACACCATATATTTT. Its protein product is CASSSQGAGNTIYF.

This chain uses TRBV11-2 with TRBJ1-1, with D perhaps matching TRBD1 (6 bases). The CDR3 spans 15 residues. CDR1 is SGHAT, CDR2 FQNNGV, per germline. The V gene lost 2 bases and the J gene lost 4 bases, with 14 bases spanning the gap. The CDR3 here is CASSLWGGLGTEAFF. The CDR3 DNA reads as TGTGCCAGCAGCTTATGGGGGGGCTTGGGCACTGAAGCTTTCTTT.

The chain has TRBV7-2 and TRBJ1-1; no clear D. This CDR3 spans 13 amino acids. Deletions cut 1 base from V and 6 bases from J, with 9 bases between. Germline V gives CDR1 SGHTA, CDR2 FQGNSA. CDR3 sequence (DNA): TGTGCCAGCAGCTTAGTATCTACTCCTGAAGCTTTCTTT. This gives the protein CASSLVSTPEAFF.

Remarks on this clone: The same CDR3 also results from other DNA sequences found in this sample. The V call is TRBV5-1, the J call TRBJ2-7, with TRBD1 as a possible D gene (6 bases). This CDR3 has 14 amino acids. Trimming took 0 bases from V and 5 from J, leaving 12 bases between them. Germline V lookup: CDR1 SGHRS, CDR2 YFSETQ. CDR3 sequence (DNA): TGCGCCAGCAGCTTGGGGCAGGGGATTCACGAGCAGTACTTC. This encodes CASSLGQGIHEQYF.

This clone was found once. The V call is TRBV6-2 or TRBV6-3, the J call TRBJ1-2; 7 nucleotides align to TRBD1. Germline values: CDR1 MNHEY, CDR2 SVGEGT. V gave up 5 bases and J gave up 4 bases; unmatched junction bases: 10. The CDR3 is made up of 15 amino acids. CDR3 in DNA: TGTGCCAGCAGTCGGGAGACAGGGAATTTCTATGGCTACACCTTC. It codes for CASSRETGNFYGYTF.

The chain joins TRBV15 to TRBJ1-3; 8 positions agree with TRBD1. There are 14 residues in the CDR3. The V gene end was trimmed by 5 bases and the J gene end by 2 bases; junction bases not matched to a gene: 2. Germline assignment: CDR1 LNHNV and CDR2 YYDKDF (reference sequence). The CDR3 nucleotides are TGTGCCACCAGCGCAGGGGGCACTGGAAACACCATATATTTT. Translated, it gives CATSAGGTGNTIYF.

This clone was seen a single time. V is TRBV10-1 and J is TRBJ2-3, with 7 bases aligning to TRBD2. This CDR3 is 15 amino acids long. Germline V gene data show CDR1 as WNHNN and CDR2 as SYGVQD (reference sequence). V shed 2 bases and J 1 base; nucleotides not matched to a gene: 3. CDR3 protein: CASSEREVGTDTQYF. CDR3 coding DNA: TGCGCCAGCAGTGAGCGGGAGGTCGGCACAGATACGCAGTATTTT.

The gene calls are TRBV4-1 and TRBJ1-3; TRBD1 matches 7 bases. J was trimmed by 1 base and V by 4 bases; bases with no gene match: 7. This CDR3 region has 16 residues. The germline V gene has CDR1 MGHRA and CDR2 YSYEKL. As DNA, the CDR3 is TGCGCCAGCAGCCCTTGGGACAGCGCATCTGGAAACACCATATATTTT. It encodes CASSPWDSASGNTIYF.